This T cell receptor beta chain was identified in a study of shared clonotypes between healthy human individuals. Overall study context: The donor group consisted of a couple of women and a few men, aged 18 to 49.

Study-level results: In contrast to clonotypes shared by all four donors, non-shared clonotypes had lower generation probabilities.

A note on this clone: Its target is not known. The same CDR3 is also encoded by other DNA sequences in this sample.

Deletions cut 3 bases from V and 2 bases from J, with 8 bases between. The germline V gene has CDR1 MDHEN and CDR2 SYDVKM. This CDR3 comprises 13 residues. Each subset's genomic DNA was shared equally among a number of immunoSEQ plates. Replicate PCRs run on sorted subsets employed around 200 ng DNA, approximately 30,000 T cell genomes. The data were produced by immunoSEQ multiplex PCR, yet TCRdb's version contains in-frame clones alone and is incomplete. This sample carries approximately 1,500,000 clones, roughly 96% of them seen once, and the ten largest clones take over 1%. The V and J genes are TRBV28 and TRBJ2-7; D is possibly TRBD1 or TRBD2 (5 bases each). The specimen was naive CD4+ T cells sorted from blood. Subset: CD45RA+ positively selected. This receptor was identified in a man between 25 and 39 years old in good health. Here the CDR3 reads CASSLSGPYEQYF. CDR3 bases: TGTGCCAGCAGTTTGTCGGGGCCCTACGAGCAGTACTTC.